This T cell receptor (beta chain) was sequenced during a study of blood T cells in healthy people across ages. Study-level findings and limits: Age brought a roughly linear fall in TCR beta diversity measured per million T cells.

The second PCR ran roughly 7 to 12 cycles with a sample-barcoded 5' primer and J-beta primers. TCRdb independently ran MiXCR on the 5' RACE reads; one entry per CDR3 protein. The sample lists about 1 million distinct CDR3 sequences, 45% seen once, with approximately 19% in the top ten. The study drew donors from healthy Caucasian individuals in Russia aged about 6 to 100. The CDR3 has 14 residues. V lost 3 bases and J lost 3; bases outside the gene matches: 5. Germline CDR1 DFQATT, CDR2 SNEGSKA (reference sequence). Details on this clonotype: Its specificity is not known.

Sequencing was done on a sample of blood. The receptor was derived from a woman aged 55-70 years in good health. The V and J genes are TRBV20-1 and TRBJ2-1; 7 nucleotides align to TRBD2. CDR3 protein: CSARGGLSYNEQFF. For the CDR3, the DNA is TGCAGTGCTAGGGGGGGACTAAGCTACAATGAGCAGTTCTTC.